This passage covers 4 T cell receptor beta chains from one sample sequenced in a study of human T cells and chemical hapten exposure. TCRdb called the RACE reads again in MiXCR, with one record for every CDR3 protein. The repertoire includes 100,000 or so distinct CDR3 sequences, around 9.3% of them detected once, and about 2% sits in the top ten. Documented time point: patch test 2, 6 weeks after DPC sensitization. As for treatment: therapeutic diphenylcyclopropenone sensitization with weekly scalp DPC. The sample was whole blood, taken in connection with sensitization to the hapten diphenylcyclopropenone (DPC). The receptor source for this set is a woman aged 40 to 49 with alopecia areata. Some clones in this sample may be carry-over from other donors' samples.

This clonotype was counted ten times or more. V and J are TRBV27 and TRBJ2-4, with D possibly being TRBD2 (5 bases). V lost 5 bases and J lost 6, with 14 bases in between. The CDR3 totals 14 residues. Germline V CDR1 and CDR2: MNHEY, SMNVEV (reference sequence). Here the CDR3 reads CASSSRGAVNIQYF. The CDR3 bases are TGTGCCAGCAGTAGTCGGGGAGCGGTAAACATTCAGTACTTC.

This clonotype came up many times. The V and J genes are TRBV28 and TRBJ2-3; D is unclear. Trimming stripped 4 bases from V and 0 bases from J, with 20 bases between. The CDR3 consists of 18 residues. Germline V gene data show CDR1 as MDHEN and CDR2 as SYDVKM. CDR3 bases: TGTGCCAGCAGTTCCCCCAATAGGTGGGGTTCTAGCACAGATACGCAGTATTTT. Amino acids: CASSSPNRWGSSTDTQYF.

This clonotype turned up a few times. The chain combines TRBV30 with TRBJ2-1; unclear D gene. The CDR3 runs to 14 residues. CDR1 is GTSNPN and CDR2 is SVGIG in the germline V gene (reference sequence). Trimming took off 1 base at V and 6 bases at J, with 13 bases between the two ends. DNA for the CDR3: TGTGCCTGGAGTGCGGAAAGTTGGGGCAATGAGCAGTTCTTC. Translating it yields CAWSAESWGNEQFF.

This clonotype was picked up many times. DNA for the CDR3: TGTGCCAGCAGCCCGATAGGGCGGGAGCTGTTTTTT. Protein: CASSPIGRELFF. The chain uses TRBV3-1 and TRBJ2-2; D is unresolved. The V end was cut by 4 bases, the J end by 9 bases, with 9 bases between. Germline CDR1 LGHDT, CDR2 YNNKEL (reference sequence). This CDR3 spans 12 amino acids.